The T cell receptor beta chain under discussion was sequenced for a study of cytomegalovirus exposure and HLA in healthy donors. The donors were members of the validation cohort comprising over a hundred subjects, separate from the approximately 630-subject first cohort. Assay used: immunoSEQ multiplex PCR; TCRdb lists only in-frame clones, some missing. The data hold over 120,000 clones, with 94% observed a single time. The V gene end was trimmed by 5 bases and the J gene end by 2 bases; junction bases not matched to a gene: 5. The V gene's germline CDR1 is MDHEN and CDR2 SYDVKM. CDR3 length: 15 residues. Study outcomes and limitations: With high specificity and sensitivity, the classifier reportedly diagnosed cytomegalovirus status. Most sequenced TCRs were rare (though some public TCRs occurred in many donors).

This clone came up once. Its antigen remains unknown. V is TRBV28 and J is TRBJ1-2; 10 positions agree with TRBD1. Sequencing used PBMCs. The TCR originated in a young man in good health and CMV-seropositive. CDR3 nucleotide sequence: TGTGCCAGCAGTCTCGGACAGGGGGAGAACTATGGCTACACCTTC. Protein: CASSLGQGENYGYTF.